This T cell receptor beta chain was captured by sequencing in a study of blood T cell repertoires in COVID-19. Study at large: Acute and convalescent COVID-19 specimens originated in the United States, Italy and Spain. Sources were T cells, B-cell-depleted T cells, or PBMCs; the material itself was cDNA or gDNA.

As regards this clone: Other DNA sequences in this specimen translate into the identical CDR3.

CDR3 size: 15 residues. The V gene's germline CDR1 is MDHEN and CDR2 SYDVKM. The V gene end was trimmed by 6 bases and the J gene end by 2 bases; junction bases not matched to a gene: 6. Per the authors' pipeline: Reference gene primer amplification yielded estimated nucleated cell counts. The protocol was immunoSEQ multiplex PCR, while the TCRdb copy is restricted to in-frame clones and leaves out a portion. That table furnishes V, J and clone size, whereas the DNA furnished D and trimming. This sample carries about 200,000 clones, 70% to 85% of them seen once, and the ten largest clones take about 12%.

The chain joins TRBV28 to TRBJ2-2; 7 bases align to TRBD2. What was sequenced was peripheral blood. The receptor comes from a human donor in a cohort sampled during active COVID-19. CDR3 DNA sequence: TGTGCCAGCAGCCCCGGGACTACTAACACCGGGGAGCTGTTTTTT. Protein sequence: CASSPGTTNTGELFF.